The T cell receptor beta chain described here comes from a study of blood T cells in healthy people across ages. Only a few counts were recorded for this clonotype. The CDR3 consists of 14 residues. Germline V gene sequence: CDR1 SNHLY, CDR2 FYNNEI. The ends lost 7 bases at V and 9 bases at J; junction bases unmatched: 7. Primers used in a second PCR of about 7 to 12 cycles were a sample-barcoded 5' primer and a J-beta primer mix. Unique molecular identifiers of 12 random nucleotides labeled each cDNA. TCRdb independently ran MiXCR on the 5' RACE reads; one entry per CDR3 protein. The sample consists of about 750,000 distinct CDR3 sequences, about 48% of them appearing once.

The sequence came from a man older than 75 in good health. V is TRBV2 and J is TRBJ2-1; TRBD1 matches 12 bases. Specimen: blood. CDR3 protein: CASNPGQGAGEQFF. The CDR3 nucleotides are TGTGCCAGCAACCCGGGACAGGGGGCCGGTGAGCAGTTCTTC. The full variable domain, with the rest looked up from reference TRBV2 and TRBJ2-1, is EPEVTQTPSHQVTQMGQEVILRCVPISNHLYFYWYRQILGQKVEFLVSFYNNEISEKSEIFDDQFSVERPDGSNFTLKIRSTKLEDSAMYFCASNPGQGAGEQFFGPGTRLTVL.